The present T cell receptor beta chain was sequenced within a study of T cells in Graves' hyperthyroidism and ophthalmopathy. Investigators excluded patients with uncontrolled infection, other autoimmune disease, pregnancy or lactation. The PBMCs had their origin in more than 9.5 ml of fresh peripheral blood. Using RNA transcripts as the source, TCR beta CDR3 regions were amplified. First-round RT-PCR of the TCR CDR3 relied on the HTBI primer set. TCRdb re-called the multiplex PCR reads with MiXCR, one entry per CDR3 protein. The repertoire holds some 800,000 distinct CDR3 sequences, with 35% to 40% as singletons. This clonotype appeared many times. The receptor's source is a man younger than 35 with Graves' hyperthyroidism. Sequencing was done on a sample of blood.

The CDR3, as DNA: TGCGCCAGCAGTGAGGATGGGCAGGCTTATAGTGGGGCGGATCAGCCCCAGCATTTT. Protein: CASSEDGQAYSGADQPQHF. The chain has TRBV10-2 and TRBJ1-5, with D maybe TRBD1 (5 bases). V lost 2 bases, J lost 5 bases, and 25 bases lay in between. CDR1 is WSHSY, CDR2 SAAADI, per germline. This CDR3 region has 19 residues.